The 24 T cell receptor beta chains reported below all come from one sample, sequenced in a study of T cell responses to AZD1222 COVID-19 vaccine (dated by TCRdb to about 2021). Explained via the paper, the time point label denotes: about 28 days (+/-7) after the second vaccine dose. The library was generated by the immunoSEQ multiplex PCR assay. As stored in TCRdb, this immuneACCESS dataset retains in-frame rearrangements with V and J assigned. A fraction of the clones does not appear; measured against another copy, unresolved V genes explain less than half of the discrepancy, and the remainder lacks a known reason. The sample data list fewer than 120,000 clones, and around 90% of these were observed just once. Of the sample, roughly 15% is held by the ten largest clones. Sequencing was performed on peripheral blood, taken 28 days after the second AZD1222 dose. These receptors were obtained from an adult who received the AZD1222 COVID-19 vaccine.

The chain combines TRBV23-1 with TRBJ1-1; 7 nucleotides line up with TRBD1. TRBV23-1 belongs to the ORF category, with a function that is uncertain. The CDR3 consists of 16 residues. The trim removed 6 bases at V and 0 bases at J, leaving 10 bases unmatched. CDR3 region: CASSPGTAIMNTEAFF. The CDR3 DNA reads TGCGCCAGCAGCCCAGGGACAGCTATCATGAACACTGAAGCTTTCTTT.

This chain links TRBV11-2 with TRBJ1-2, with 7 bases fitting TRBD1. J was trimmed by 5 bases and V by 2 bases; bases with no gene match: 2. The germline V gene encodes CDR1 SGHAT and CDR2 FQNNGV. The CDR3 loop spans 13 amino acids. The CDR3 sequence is CASSLKGAYGYTF. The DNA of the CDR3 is TGTGCCAGCAGCTTAAAGGGGGCGTATGGCTACACCTTC.

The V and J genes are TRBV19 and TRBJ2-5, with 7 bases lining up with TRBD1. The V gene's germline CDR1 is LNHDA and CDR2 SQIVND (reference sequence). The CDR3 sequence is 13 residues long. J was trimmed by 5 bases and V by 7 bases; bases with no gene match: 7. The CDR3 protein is CASIGQVGETQYF. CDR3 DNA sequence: TGTGCCAGTATCGGACAGGTCGGGGAGACCCAGTACTTC. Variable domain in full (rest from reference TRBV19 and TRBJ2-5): DGGITQSPKYLFRKEGQNVTLSCEQNLNHDAMYWYRQDPGQGLRLIYYSQIVNDFQKGDIAEGYSVSREKKESFPLTVTSAQKNPTAFYLCASIGQVGETQYFGPGTRLLVL.

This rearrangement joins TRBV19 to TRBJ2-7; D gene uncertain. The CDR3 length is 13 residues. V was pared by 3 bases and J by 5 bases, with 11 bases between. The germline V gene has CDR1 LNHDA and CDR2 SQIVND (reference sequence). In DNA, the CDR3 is TGTGCCAGTAGTATCGGCGCCCACGACGAGCAGTACTTC. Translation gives CASSIGAHDEQYF. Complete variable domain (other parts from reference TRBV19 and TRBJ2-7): DGGITQSPKYLFRKEGQNVTLSCEQNLNHDAMYWYRQDPGQGLRLIYYSQIVNDFQKGDIAEGYSVSREKKESFPLTVTSAQKNPTAFYLCASSIGAHDEQYFGPGTRLTVT.

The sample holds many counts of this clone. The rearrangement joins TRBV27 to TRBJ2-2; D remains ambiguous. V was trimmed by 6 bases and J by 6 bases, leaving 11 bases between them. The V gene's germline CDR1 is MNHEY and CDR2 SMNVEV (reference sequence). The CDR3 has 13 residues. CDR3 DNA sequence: TGTGCCAGCAGCAAGTTTGACGCCGGGGAGCTGTTTTTT. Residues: CASSKFDAGELFF.

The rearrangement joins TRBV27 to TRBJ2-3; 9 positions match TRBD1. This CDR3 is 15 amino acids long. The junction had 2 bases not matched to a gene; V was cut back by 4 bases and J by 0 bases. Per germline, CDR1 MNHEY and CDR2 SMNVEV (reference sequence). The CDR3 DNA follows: TGTGCCAGCAGTTGGGGGACAGGGAGCACAGATACGCAGTATTTT. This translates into CASSWGTGSTDTQYF.

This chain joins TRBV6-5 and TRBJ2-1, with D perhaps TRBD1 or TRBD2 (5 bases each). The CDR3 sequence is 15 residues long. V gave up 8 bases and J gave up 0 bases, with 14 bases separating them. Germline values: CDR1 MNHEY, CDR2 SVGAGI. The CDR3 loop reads CASRTGLSSYNEQFF. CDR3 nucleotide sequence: TGTGCCAGCCGGACGGGGCTTAGCTCCTACAATGAGCAGTTCTTC.

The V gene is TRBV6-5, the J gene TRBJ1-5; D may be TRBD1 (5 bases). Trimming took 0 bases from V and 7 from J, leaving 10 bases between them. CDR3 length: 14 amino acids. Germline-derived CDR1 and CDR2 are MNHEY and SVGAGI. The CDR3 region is CASSYSIGEQPQHF. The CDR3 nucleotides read TGTGCCAGCAGTTACTCGATAGGGGAGCAGCCCCAGCATTTT.

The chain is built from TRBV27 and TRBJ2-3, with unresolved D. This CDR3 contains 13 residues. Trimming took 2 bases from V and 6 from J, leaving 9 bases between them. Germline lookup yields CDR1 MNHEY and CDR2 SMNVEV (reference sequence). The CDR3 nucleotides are TGTGCCAGCAGTTTAACGGGTGGGGATACGCAGTATTTT. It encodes CASSLTGGDTQYF.

The CDR3, as DNA: TGTGCCAGCAGTGAACAGGAGGCAGGCGATTCACCCCTCCACTTT. This encodes CASSEQEAGDSPLHF. The chain combines TRBV2 with TRBJ1-6; the D is unclear. In germline, CDR1 is SNHLY, CDR2 FYNNEI. Trimming removed 2 bases from V and 8 bases from J, with 13 bases in between. The CDR3 has 15 residues.

The CDR3 nucleotides read TGTGCCAGTAGTATAGTTTCCGGGACAGCTTCAGAAGCTTTCTTT. This codes for CASSIVSGTASEAFF. V and J are TRBV19 and TRBJ1-1; TRBD1 aligns across 7 bases. Germline values: CDR1 LNHDA, CDR2 SQIVND (reference sequence). V lost 1 base to trimming and J lost 8 bases; unmatched junction nucleotides: 10. This CDR3 has 15 residues.

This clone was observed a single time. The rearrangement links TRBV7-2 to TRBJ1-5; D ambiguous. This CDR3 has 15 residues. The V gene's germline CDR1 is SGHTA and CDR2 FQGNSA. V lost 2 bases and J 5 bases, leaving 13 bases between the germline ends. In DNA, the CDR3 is TGTGCCAGCAGCTTAATGGCTGGGAATTATCAGCCCCAGCATTTT. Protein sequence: CASSLMAGNYQPQHF.

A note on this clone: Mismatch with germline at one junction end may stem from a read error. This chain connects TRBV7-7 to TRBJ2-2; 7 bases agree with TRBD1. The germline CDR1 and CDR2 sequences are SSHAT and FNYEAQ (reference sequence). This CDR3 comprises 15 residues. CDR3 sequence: CASSFGTANTGELFF. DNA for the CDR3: TGTGCTAGCAGCTTCGGGACAGCGAACACCGGGGAGCTGTTTTTT.

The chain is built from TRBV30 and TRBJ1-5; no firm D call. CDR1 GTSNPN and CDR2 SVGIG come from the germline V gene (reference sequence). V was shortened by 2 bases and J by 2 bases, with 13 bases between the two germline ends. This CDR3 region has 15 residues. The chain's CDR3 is CAWSRWGVGNQPQHF. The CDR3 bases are TGTGCCTGGAGTCGGTGGGGAGTAGGCAATCAGCCCCAGCATTTT.

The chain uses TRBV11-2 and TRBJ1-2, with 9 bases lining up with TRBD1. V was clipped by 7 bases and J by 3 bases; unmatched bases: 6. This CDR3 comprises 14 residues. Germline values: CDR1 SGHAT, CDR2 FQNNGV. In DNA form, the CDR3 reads TGTGCCAGCATCGAACAGGGGGCTCACTATGGCTACACCTTC. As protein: CASIEQGAHYGYTF.

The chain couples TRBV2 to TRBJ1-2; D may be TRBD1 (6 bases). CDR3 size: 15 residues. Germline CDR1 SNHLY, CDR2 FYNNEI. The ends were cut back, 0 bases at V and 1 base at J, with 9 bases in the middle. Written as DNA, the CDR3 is TGTGCCAGCAGTGAAGCGGACAGATTTAACTATGGCTACACCTTC. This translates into CASSEADRFNYGYTF.

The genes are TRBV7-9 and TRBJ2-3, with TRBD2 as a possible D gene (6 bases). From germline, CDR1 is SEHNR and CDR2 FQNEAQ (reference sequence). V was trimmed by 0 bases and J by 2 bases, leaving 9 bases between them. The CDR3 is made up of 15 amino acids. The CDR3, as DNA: TGTGCCAGCAGCTTAGCAATAGCGGTCACAGATACGCAGTATTTT. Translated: CASSLAIAVTDTQYF.

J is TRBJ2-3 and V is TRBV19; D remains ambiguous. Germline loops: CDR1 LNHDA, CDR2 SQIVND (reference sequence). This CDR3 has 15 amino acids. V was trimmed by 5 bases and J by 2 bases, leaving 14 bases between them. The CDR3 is CASSSAGRITDTQYF. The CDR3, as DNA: TGTGCCAGTAGTTCGGCAGGTCGGATCACAGATACGCAGTATTTT.

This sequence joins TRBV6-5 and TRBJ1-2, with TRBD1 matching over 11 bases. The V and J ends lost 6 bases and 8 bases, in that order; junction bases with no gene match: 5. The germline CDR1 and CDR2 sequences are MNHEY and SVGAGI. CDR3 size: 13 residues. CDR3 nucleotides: TGTGCCAGCAGGGGGACAGGGGGATCGGGCTACACCTTC. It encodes CASRGTGGSGYTF.

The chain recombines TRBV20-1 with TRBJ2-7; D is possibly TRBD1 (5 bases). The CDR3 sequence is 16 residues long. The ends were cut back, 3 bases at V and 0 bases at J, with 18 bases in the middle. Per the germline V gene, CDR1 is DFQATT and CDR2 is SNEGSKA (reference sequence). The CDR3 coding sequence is TGCAGTGCTAGTGCTAAGGGGCAGCGAAGCTCCTACGAGCAGTACTTC. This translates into CSASAKGQRSSYEQYF.

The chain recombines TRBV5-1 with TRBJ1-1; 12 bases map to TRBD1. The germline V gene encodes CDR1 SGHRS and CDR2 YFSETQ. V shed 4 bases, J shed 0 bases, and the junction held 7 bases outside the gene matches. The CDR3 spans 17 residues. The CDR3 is CASSPGTGGLLNTEAFF. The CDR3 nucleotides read TGCGCCAGCAGCCCCGGGACAGGGGGCCTTTTGAACACTGAAGCTTTCTTT.

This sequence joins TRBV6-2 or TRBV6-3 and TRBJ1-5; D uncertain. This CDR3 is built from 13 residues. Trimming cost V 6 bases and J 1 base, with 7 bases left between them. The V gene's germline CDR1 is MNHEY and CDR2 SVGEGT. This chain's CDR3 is CASSRASNQPQHF. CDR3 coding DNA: TGTGCCAGCAGCCGGGCAAGCAATCAGCCCCAGCATTTT.

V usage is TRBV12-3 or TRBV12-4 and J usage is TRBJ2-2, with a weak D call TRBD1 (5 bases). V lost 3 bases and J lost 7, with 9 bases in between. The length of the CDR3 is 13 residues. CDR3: CASSFQGIGELFF. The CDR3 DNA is TGTGCCAGCAGTTTTCAGGGTATCGGGGAGCTGTTTTTT.

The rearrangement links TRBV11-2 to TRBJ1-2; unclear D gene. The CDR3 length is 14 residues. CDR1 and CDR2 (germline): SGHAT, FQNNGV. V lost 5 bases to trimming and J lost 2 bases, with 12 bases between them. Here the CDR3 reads CASSAPGKNYGYTF. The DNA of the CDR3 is TGTGCCAGCAGCGCACCCGGGAAGAACTATGGCTACACCTTC.